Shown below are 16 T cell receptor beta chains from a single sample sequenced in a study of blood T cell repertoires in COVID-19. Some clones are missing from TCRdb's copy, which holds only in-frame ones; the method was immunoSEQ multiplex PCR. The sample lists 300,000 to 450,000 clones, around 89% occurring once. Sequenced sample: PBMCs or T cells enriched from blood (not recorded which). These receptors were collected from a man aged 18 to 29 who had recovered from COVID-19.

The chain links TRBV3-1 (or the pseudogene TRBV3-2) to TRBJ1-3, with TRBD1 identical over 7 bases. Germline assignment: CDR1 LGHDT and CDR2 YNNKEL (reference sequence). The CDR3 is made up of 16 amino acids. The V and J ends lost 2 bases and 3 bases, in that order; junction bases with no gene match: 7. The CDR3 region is CASSQLLTGNGNTIYF. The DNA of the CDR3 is TGTGCCAGCAGCCAACTTCTGACAGGGAATGGAAACACCATATATTTT.

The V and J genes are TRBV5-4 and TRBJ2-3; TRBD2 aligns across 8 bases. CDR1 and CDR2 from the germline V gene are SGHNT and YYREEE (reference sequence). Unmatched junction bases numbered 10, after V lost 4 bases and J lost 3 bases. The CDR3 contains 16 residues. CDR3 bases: TGTGCCAGCAGCCGGGTCGGGGGACTAGGGACAGATACGCAGTATTTT. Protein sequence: CASSRVGGLGTDTQYF.

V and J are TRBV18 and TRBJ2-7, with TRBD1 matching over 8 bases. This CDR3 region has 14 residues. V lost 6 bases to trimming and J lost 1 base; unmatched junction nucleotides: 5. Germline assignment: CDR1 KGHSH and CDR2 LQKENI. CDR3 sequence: CASSPDRGSYEQYF. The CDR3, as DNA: TGTGCCAGCTCCCCCGACAGGGGATCCTACGAGCAGTACTTC.

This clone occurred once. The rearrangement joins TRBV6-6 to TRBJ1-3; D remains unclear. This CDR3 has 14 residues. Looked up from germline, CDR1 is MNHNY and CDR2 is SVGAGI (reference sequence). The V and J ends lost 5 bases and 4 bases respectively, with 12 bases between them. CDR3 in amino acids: CASSPGFRGNTIYF. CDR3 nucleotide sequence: TGTGCCAGCAGTCCAGGTTTTCGGGGAAACACCATATATTTT.

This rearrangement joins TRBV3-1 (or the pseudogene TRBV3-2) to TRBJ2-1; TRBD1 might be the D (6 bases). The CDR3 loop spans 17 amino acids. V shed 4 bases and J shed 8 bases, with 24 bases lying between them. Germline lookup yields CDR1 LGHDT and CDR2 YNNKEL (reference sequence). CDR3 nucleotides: TGTGCCAGCAGCCGTCCGACAGGAACCAGCTCTCTTGATGAGCAGTTCTTC. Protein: CASSRPTGTSSLDEQFF.

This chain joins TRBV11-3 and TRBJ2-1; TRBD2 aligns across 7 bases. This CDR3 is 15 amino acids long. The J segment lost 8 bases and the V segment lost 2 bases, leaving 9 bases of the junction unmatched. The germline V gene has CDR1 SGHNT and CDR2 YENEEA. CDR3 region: CASSLHRGSRDEQFF. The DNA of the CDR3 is TGTGCCAGCAGCTTACACCGCGGGAGTCGAGATGAGCAGTTCTTC.

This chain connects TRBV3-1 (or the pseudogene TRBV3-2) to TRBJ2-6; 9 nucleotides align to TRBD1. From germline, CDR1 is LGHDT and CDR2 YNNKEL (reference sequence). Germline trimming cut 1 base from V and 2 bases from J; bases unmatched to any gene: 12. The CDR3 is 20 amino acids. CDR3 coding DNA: TGTGCCAGCAGCCAAGGGGCCGGGACAGGGTTCCCGGCTGGGGCCAACGTCCTGACTTTC. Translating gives CASSQGAGTGFPAGANVLTF.

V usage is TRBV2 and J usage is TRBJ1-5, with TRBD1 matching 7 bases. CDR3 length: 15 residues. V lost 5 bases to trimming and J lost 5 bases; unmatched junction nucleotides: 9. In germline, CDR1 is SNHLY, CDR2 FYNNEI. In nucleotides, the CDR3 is TGTGCCAGCAGTCCAGGACAGGTGGGGGATCAGCCCCAGCATTTT. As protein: CASSPGQVGDQPQHF. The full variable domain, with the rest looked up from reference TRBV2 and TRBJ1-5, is EPEVTQTPSHQVTQMGQEVILRCVPISNHLYFYWYRQILGQKVEFLVSFYNNEISEKSEIFDDQFSVERPDGSNFTLKIRSTKLEDSAMYFCASSPGQVGDQPQHFGDGTRLSIL.

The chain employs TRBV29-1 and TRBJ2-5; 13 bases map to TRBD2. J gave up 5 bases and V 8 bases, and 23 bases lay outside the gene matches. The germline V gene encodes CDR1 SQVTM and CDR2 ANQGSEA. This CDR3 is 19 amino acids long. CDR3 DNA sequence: TGCAGCACACAGAGGGGGGGACGCCGGACTAGCGGGAGTGGGGAGACCCAGTACTTC. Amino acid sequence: CSTQRGGRRTSGSGETQYF.

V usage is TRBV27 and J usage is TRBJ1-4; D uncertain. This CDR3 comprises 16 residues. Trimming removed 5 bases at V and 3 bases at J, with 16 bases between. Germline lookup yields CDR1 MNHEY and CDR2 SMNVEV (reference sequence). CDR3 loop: CASSPFSYSANEKLFF. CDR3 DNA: TGTGCCAGCAGTCCCTTCTCTTATTCGGCTAATGAAAAACTGTTTTTT.

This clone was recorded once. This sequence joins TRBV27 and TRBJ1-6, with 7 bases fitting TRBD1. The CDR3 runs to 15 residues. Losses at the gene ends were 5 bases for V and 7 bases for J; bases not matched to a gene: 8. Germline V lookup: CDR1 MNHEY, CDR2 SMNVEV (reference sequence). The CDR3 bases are TGTGCCAGCAGTCTTACAGGGGTGCGGAATTCACCCCTCCACTTT. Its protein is CASSLTGVRNSPLHF.

CDR3 residues: CASSLGGGVNQPQHF. The CDR3 DNA reads as TGTGCCAGCAGCCTCGGAGGGGGCGTTAACCAGCCCCAGCATTTT. The chain couples TRBV3-1 (or the pseudogene TRBV3-2) to TRBJ1-5; TRBD1 matches 7 bases. This CDR3 has 15 residues. Germline V gene lookup returns CDR1 LGHDT and CDR2 YNNKEL (reference sequence). The ends lost 4 bases at V and 7 bases at J; junction bases unmatched: 10.

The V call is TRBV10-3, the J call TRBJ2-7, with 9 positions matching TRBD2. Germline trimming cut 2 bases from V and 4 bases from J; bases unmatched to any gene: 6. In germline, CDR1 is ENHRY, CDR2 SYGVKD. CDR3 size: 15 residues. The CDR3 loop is CAISEMVAGEYEQYF. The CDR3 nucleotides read TGTGCCATCAGTGAGATGGTAGCGGGGGAGTACGAGCAGTACTTC.

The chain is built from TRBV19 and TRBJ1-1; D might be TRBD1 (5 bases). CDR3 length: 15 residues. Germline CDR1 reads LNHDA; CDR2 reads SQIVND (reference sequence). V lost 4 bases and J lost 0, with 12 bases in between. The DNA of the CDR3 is TGTGCCAGTAGTAGGGCGGGGACGTTGAACACTGAAGCTTTCTTT. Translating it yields CASSRAGTLNTEAFF.

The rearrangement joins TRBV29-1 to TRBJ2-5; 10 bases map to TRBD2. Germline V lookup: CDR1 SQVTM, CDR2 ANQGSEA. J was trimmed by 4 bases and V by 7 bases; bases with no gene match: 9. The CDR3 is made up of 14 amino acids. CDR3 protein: CSGVDSGGSETQYF. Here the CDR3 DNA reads TGCAGCGGCGTCGATAGCGGGGGGTCAGAGACCCAGTACTTC.

CDR3 region: CASRSGAATGELFF. DNA for the CDR3: TGTGCCAGCAGAAGCGGGGCCGCCACCGGGGAGCTGTTTTTT. This chain uses TRBV3-1 (or the pseudogene TRBV3-2) with TRBJ2-2, with TRBD2 matching over 7 bases. This CDR3 is 14 amino acids long. From germline, CDR1 is LGHDT and CDR2 YNNKEL (reference sequence). The J segment lost 4 bases and the V segment lost 6 bases, leaving 5 bases of the junction unmatched.